Below are 2 T cell receptor beta chains sequenced from a single sample in a study of blood T cell repertoires in COVID-19. Produced via immunoSEQ multiplex PCR; TCRdb's table is partial and in-frame only. The sample has around 500,000 clones, approximately 87% seen once; the top ten hold 1.8%. The specimen sequenced was PBMCs or T cells enriched from blood (not recorded which). The receptors here all came from a woman in her 40s who had recovered from COVID-19.

The genes are TRBV29-1 and TRBJ1-6; 9 bases are a match to TRBD1. With 4 bases clipped from V and 8 bases from J, the junction kept 3 bases outside the gene matches. CDR1 is SQVTM, CDR2 ANQGSEA, per germline. This CDR3 has 13 amino acids. The CDR3 sequence is CSVGRDRDSPLHF. The CDR3 DNA reads TGCAGCGTTGGCCGGGACAGGGATTCACCCCTCCACTTT. The whole variable domain, filled in from reference TRBV29-1 and TRBJ1-6, reads SAVISQKPSRDICQRGTSLTIQCQVDSQVTMMFWYRQQPGQSLTLIATANQGSEATYESGFVIDKFPISRPNLTFSTLTVSNMSPEDSSIYLCSVGRDRDSPLHFGNGTRLTVT.

This chain uses TRBV11-2 with TRBJ2-2; 12 nucleotides agree with TRBD2. After removal of 4 bases from V and 3 bases from J, the junction contained 3 bases not matched to a gene. Germline V gene sequence: CDR1 SGHAT, CDR2 FQNNGV. This CDR3 contains 16 residues. The CDR3 is CASSSSSGRDTGELFF. The CDR3 DNA reads TGTGCCAGCAGCTCTTCTAGCGGGAGGGACACCGGGGAGCTGTTTTTT.